Below, one TCR beta chain is given with its context. Its specificity is not known. This sample is part of a study of cytomegalovirus exposure and HLA in healthy donors. As for the study in general: Under 90% of 398 genotyped donors fell in the Caucasian-associated ancestry cluster.

Vbeta (60) and Jbeta (13) primers were used in the PCR. Clones were read by immunoSEQ multiplex PCR, and TCRdb kept only the in-frame ones, dropping some. The sample records about 200,000 clones, approximately 80% being singletons. Study-wide results and limits: It was reportedly the case that the classifier diagnosed cytomegalovirus status with high specificity and sensitivity. Upon later analysis, HLA-associated TCR beta chains proved more clonally expanded than other, equally common chains. Later analysis associated a missense DCLRE1C variant with TCR beta V- and J-gene trimming.

The V and J ends lost 8 bases and 6 bases respectively, with 13 bases between them. Per the germline V gene, CDR1 is MNHEY and CDR2 is SVGAGI. This CDR3 is built from 12 residues. J is TRBJ1-2 and V is TRBV6-5; the D is unclear. This receptor was obtained from a woman between 25 and 40 years old in good health and CMV-seronegative. Source material: PBMCs. As DNA, the CDR3 is TGTGCCAGCTACTTTTCCCGCGATGGCTACACCTTC. It translates to CASYFSRDGYTF.